This T cell receptor beta chain was recorded in a study of identical twins' blood T cells. This clonotype was counted between two and nine times. A previously described protocol, modified, built RNA-based TCR cDNA libraries. TCRdb recomputed calls from the 5' RACE reads with MiXCR, one row per CDR3 protein. The table shows hundreds of thousands of distinct CDR3 sequences, with 28% occurring only once. V gave up 5 bases and J gave up 1 base; unmatched junction bases: 2. This CDR3 spans 14 amino acids. CDR1 MNHEY and CDR2 SVGEGT come from the germline V gene. The source is a woman aged 18 to 55 in good health. Sequences were obtained from PBMCs. The chain uses TRBV6-2 or TRBV6-3 and TRBJ2-5; 9 nucleotides align to TRBD2. CDR3 DNA: TGTGCCAGCAGTCGACTAGCGGTCCAAGAGACCCAGTACTTC. Translating it yields CASSRLAVQETQYF.